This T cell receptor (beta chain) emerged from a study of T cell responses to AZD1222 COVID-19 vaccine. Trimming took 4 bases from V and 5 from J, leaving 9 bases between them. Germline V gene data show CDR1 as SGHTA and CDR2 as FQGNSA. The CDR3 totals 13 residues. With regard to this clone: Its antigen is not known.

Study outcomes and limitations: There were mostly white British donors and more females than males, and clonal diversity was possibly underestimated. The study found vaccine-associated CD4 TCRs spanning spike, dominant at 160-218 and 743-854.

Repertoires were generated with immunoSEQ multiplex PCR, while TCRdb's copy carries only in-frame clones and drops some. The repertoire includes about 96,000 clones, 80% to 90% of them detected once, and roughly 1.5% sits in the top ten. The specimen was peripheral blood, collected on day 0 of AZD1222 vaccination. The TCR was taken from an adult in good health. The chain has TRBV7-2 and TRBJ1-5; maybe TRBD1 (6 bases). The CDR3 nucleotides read TGTGCCAGCAGCTCAAACAGGGATCAGCCCCAGCATTTT. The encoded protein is CASSSNRDQPQHF.